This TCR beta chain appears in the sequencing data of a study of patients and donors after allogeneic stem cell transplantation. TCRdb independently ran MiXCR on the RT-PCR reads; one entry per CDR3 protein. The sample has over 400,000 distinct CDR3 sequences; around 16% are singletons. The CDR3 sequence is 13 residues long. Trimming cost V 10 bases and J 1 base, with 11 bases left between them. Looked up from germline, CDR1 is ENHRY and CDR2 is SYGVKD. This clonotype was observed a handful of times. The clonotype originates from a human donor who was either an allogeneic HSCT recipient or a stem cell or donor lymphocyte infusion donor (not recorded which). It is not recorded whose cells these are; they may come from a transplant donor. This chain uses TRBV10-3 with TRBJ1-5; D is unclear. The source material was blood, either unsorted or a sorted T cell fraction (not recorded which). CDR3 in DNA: TGTGCCACCGTTTCGGAGAGCAATCAGCCCCAGCATTTT. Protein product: CATVSESNQPQHF.